This TCR beta chain was recorded in a study of post-analysis software for immune sequencing data (dated by TCRdb to 2013 to 2016). Turning to the overall study: Disease courses on record covered relapsing-remitting, secondary progressive and progressive-relapsing multiple sclerosis, though some patients had no subtype annotation. The patient repertoires were set against 10 to 11 previously published healthy control repertoires from donors whose ages ranged from roughly 6 to 26 years. A subset of samples was prepared in parallel using single-end sample barcoding, then pooled and co-amplified after Illumina adapter ligation.

Libraries were constructed by PCR. Instrument used: Illumina HiSeq 2500. To reduce PCR and sequencing biases, unique molecular identifiers were incorporated into the TCR beta cDNA libraries. Every 1 to 10 million input T cells yielded roughly 500,000 cDNA molecules, meaning each molecule approximated one T cell. The patient libraries were prepared and sequenced with the same protocol used for the earlier healthy control dataset. Within a given batch, samples were prepared together, multiplexed and sequenced on the same HiSeq lane. Per the authors' processing: MIGEC was used to process the raw barcoded reads, and molecular identifier groups with only a single read were discarded before consensus assembly and CDR3 extraction. Clonotype tables were post-analysed with VDJtools, and diversity was normalized by down-sampling all datasets to the smallest sample size. To correct batch-related cross-sample contamination, repertoire overlap clustering matched CDR3 amino acid sequences but not nucleotide sequences. The public sequencing data were trimmed at Q25 with fastp and processed into clonotypes with MiXCR by TCRdb, which kept only in-frame beta chains. Rows matching on CDR3 protein sequence are summarized as one entry with the most common DNA and genes. The V and J calls come from TCRdb's annotation, not from the publication. This sample is represented by about 500,000 distinct CDR3 sequences; roughly 45% of them were singletons. Over 10% of the sample is taken by the ten largest.

V sheds 4 bases and J sheds 6 bases, leaving 13 bases between their ends. Including the terminal cysteine and phenylalanine, the CDR3 comprises 14 residues. Only CDR3 DNA remains: 42 bases, in frame from the first base. The germline V gene supplies CDR1 ENHRY and CDR2 SYGVKD. A remark on this clonotype: Which antigen it targets is not known. Base-call qualities are not available, and no considerably larger clone is one nucleotide away.

Overall results and qualifications from the work: The control group was slightly older than the multiple sclerosis patient group. Strong co-clustering of samples prepared in the same batch was shown by direct clustering with F measure, prompting a batch-effect correction. Normalized Chao1 diversity was significantly lower in multiple sclerosis patients than controls, suggesting substantial peripheral T-cell clonal expansion. A handful of TRBV segments, including TRBV5-6, TRBV5-1 and TRBV20-1, were significantly more frequent in patients than controls.

To demonstrate the VDJtools post-analysis software, TCR beta repertoires were profiled from the peripheral blood of more than ten young patients with multiple sclerosis. The patients with multiple sclerosis were children and adolescents between about 6 and 16 years of age. Sequenced input: blood. The TCR sequence derives from a girl under 18 with multiple sclerosis. The rearranged chain carries TRBV10-3 and TRBJ2-1, with a tentative D gene TRBD2 over 6 matching bases. The CDR3 amino acid sequence is: CAISVQTRSNEQFF. The DNA sequence is as follows: TGTGCCATCAGTGTCCAGACTAGATCCAATGAGCAGTTCTTC.